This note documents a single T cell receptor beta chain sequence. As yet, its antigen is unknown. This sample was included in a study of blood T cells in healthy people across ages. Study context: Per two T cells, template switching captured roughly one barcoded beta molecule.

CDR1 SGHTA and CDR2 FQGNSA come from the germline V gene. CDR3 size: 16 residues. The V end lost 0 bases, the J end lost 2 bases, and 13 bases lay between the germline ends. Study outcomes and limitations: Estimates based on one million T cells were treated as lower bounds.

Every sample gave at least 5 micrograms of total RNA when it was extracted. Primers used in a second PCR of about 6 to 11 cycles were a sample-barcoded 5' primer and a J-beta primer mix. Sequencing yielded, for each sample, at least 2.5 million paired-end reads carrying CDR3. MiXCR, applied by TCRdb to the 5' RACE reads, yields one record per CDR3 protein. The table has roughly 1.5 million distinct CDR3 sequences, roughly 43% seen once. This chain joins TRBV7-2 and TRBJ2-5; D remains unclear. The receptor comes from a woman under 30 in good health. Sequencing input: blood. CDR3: CASSLASLSRQETQYF. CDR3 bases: TGTGCCAGCAGCTTAGCCTCGTTATCAAGGCAAGAGACCCAGTACTTC.